The clone carrying this T cell receptor beta chain was detected ten times or more. The record originates from a study of T-cell reconstitution after alpha-beta-depleted transplantation in children. Library preparation (for TCRbeta) was performed with unique molecular identifiers. Using its own MiXCR run on the PCR reads, TCRdb lists one record per CDR3 protein. The sample consists of about 230,000 distinct CDR3 sequences, about a tenth of them appearing once. The CDR3 loop spans 13 amino acids. The V end lost 1 base, the J end lost 7 bases, and 10 bases lay between the germline ends. Germline CDR1 is SEHNR and CDR2 is FQNEAQ (reference sequence).

The sample in question was PBMCs, obtained before TCRalphabeta/CD19-depleted stem cell transplant. V usage is TRBV7-9 and J usage is TRBJ1-1, with D perhaps TRBD1 (5 bases). This receptor was taken from a child under two years old with acute myeloid leukemia, due to receive a stem cell transplant. The DNA for the CDR3 is TGTGCCAGCAGCTTAGGGGGCCACCTTGAAGCTTTCTTT. Amino acids: CASSLGGHLEAFF.